Sequencing of this T cell receptor beta chain was carried out in a study of blood T cell repertoires in COVID-19. Study-wide context: Sample material is recorded as cDNA or gDNA derived from T cells, B-cell-depleted T cells, or PBMCs.

Participants were aged about 18 to 95 years, lived in under 25 US areas, and enrolled virtually. Germline-derived CDR1 and CDR2 are LNHDA and SQIVND (reference sequence). This CDR3 comprises 15 residues. The germline V and J ends were trimmed by 6 bases and 2 bases, with 14 bases remaining between them. Repertoires were generated with immunoSEQ multiplex PCR, while TCRdb's copy carries only in-frame clones and drops some. The top ten clones hold approximately 17% of a sample with about 330,000 clones, more than 85% of them seen once. The chain carries TRBV19 and TRBJ1-5; the D gene is possibly TRBD1 (6 bases). The clonotype originates from a woman aged 30 to 39 who had recovered from COVID-19. The source material was PBMCs or T cells enriched from blood (not recorded which). Written as DNA, the CDR3 is TGTGCCAGTAGAATGGGGGGGGCAGGCAATCAGCCCCAGCATTTT. It encodes CASRMGGAGNQPQHF.